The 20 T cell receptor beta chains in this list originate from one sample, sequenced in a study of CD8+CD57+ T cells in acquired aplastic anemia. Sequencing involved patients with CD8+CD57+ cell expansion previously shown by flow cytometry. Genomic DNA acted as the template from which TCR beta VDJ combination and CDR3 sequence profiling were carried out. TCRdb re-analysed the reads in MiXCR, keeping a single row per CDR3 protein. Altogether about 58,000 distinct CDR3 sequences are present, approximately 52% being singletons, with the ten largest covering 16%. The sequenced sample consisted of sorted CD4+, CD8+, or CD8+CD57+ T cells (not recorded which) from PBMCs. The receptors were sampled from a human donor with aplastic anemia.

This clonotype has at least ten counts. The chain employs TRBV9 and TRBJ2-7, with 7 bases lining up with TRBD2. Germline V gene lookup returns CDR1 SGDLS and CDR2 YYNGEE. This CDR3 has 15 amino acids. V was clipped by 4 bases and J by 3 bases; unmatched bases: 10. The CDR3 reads CASSPWEGGIYEQYF. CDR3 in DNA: TGTGCCAGCAGCCCGTGGGAGGGTGGGATCTACGAGCAGTACTTC.

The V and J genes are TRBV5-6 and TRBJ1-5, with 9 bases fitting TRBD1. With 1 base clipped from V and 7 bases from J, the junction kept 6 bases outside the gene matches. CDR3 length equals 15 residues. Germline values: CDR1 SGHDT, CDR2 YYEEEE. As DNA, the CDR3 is TGTGCCAGCAGCTTGTATACAGGGGGCGGACAGCCCCAGCATTTT. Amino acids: CASSLYTGGGQPQHF. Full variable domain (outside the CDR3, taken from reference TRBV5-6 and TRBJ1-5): DAGVTQSPTHLIKTRGQQVTLRCSPKSGHDTVSWYQQALGQGPQFIFQYYEEEERQRGNFPDRFSGHQFPNYSSELNVNALLLGDSALYLCASSLYTGGGQPQHFGDGTRLSIL.

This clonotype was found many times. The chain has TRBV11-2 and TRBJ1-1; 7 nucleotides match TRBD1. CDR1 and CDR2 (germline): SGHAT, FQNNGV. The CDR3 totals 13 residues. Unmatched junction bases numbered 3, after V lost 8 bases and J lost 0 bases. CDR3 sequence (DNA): TGTGCCAGCCAGGGGGTCCTGAACACTGAAGCTTTCTTT. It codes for CASQGVLNTEAFF.

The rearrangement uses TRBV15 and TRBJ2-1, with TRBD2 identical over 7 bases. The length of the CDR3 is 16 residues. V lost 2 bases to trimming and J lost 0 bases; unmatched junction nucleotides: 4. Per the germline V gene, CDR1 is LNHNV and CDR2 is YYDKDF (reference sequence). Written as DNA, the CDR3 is TGTGCCACCAGCAGACCCAGCGGGGCCTCCTACAATGAGCAGTTCTTC. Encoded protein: CATSRPSGASYNEQFF. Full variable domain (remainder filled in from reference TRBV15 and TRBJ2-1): DAMVIQNPRYQVTQFGKPVTLSCSQTLNHNVMYWYQQKSSQAPKLLFHYYDKDFNNEADTPDNFQSRRPNTSFCFLDIRSPGLGDTAMYLCATSRPSGASYNEQFFGPGTRLTVL.

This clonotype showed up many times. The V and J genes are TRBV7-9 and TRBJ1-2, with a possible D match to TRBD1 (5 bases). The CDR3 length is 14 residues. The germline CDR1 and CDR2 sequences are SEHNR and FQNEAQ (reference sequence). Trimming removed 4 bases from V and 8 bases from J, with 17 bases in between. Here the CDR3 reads CASSSSTQQGGYTF. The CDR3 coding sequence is TGTGCCAGCAGCTCATCGACGCAGCAGGGCGGCTACACCTTC.

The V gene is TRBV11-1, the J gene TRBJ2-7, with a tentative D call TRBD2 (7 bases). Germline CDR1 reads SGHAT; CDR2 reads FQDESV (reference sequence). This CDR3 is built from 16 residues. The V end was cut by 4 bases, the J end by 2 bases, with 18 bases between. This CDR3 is CASSSLTGGRPYEQYF. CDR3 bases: TGTGCCAGCAGCTCCCTCACGGGGGGCCGACCCTACGAGCAGTACTTC.

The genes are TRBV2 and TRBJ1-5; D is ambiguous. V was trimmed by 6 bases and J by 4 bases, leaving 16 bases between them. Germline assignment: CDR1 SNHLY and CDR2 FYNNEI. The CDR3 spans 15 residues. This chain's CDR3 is CASRVMGSGNQPQHF. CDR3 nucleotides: TGTGCCAGCAGGGTGATGGGCTCTGGAAATCAGCCCCAGCATTTT.

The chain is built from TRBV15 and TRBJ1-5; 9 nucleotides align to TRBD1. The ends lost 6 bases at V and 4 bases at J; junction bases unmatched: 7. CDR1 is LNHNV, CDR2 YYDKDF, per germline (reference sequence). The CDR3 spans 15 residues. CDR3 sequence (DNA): TGTGCCACCAGGGGGGACAGGGTTGAGAATCAGCCCCAGCATTTT. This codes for CATRGDRVENQPQHF.

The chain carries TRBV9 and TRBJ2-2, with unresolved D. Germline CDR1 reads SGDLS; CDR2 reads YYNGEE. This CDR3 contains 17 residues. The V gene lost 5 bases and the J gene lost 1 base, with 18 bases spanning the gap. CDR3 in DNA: TGTGCCAGCAGTGCTAGTGGGTCGATGCTGAACACCGGGGAGCTGTTTTTT. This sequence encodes CASSASGSMLNTGELFF.

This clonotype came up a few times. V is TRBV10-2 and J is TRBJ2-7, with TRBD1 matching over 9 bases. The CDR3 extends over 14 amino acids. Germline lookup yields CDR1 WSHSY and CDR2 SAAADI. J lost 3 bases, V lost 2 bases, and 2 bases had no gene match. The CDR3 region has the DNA TGCGCCAGCAGTGAGCGGGACAGGGACTACGAGCAGTACTTC. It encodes CASSERDRDYEQYF.

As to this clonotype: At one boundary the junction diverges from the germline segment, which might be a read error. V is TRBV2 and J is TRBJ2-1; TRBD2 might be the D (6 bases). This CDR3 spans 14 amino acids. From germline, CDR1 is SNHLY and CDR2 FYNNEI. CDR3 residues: CASTRTTLYNGQFF. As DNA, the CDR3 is TGTGCCAGCACCCGGACTACACTCTACAATGGGCAGTTCTTC. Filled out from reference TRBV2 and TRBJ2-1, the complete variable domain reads EPEVTQTPSHQVTQMGQEVILRCVPISNHLYFYWYRQILGQKVEFLVSFYNNEISEKSEIFDDQFSVERPDGSNFTLKIRSTKLEDSAMYFCASTRTTLYNGQFFGPGTRLTVL.

DNA for the CDR3: TGTGCCAGCAGCGTCTCAGGGGTCGGCAATGAGCAGTTCTTC. Translated, it gives CASSVSGVGNEQFF. The chain employs TRBV9 and TRBJ2-1; possibly TRBD1 for D (6 bases). This CDR3 region has 14 residues. The germline V and J ends were trimmed by 2 bases and 6 bases, with 12 bases remaining between them. Germline CDR1 SGDLS, CDR2 YYNGEE. The whole variable domain, filled in from reference TRBV9 and TRBJ2-1, reads DSGVTQTPKHLITATGQRVTLRCSPRSGDLSVYWYQQSLDQGLQFLIQYYNGEERAKGNILERFSAQQFPDLHSELNLSSLELGDSALYFCASSVSGVGNEQFFGPGTRLTVL.

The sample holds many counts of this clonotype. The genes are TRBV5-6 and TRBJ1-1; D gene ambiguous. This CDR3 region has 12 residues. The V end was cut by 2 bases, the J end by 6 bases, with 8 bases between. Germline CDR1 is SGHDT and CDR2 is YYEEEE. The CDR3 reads CASSLFSAEAFF. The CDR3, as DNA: TGTGCCAGCAGCTTATTCTCGGCTGAAGCTTTCTTT. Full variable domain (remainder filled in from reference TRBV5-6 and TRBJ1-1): DAGVTQSPTHLIKTRGQQVTLRCSPKSGHDTVSWYQQALGQGPQFIFQYYEEEERQRGNFPDRFSGHQFPNYSSELNVNALLLGDSALYLCASSLFSAEAFFGQGTRLTVV.

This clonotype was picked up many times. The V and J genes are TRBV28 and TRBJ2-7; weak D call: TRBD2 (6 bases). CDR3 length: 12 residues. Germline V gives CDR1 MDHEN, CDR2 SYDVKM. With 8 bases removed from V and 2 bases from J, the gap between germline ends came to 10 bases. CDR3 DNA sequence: TGTGCCAGCCGGAGGGGCACCTACGAGCAGTACTTC. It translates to CASRRGTYEQYF.

CDR3 amino acids: CASSILPDDSPLHF. DNA for the CDR3: TGTGCCAGTAGTATATTGCCGGATGATTCACCCCTCCACTTT. V gene TRBV19 combines with J gene TRBJ1-6, with unresolved D. Trimming shortened V by 2 bases and J by 8 bases, and 10 bases separated the two germline ends. Germline CDR1 LNHDA, CDR2 SQIVND (reference sequence). The CDR3 sequence is 14 residues long. Full variable domain (remainder filled in from reference TRBV19 and TRBJ1-6): DGGITQSPKYLFRKEGQNVTLSCEQNLNHDAMYWYRQDPGQGLRLIYYSQIVNDFQKGDIAEGYSVSREKKESFPLTVTSAQKNPTAFYLCASSILPDDSPLHFGNGTRLTVT.

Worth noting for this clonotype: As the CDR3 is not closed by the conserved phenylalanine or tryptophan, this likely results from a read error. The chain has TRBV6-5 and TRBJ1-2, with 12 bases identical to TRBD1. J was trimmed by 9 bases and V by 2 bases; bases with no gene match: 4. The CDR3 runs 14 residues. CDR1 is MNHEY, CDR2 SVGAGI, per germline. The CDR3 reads CASSYGTGGASYTL. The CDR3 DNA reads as TGTGCCAGCAGTTACGGGACAGGGGGCGCTAGCTACACCCTC.

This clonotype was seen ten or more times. For the CDR3, the DNA is TGCAGTGCTAGGGAGTTGAACACTGAAGCTTTCTTT. Translated, it gives CSARELNTEAFF. This rearrangement joins TRBV20-1 to TRBJ1-1; no definite D call. V was cut by 3 bases and J by 0 bases, with 5 bases left in between. This CDR3 contains 12 residues. Germline V gene sequence: CDR1 DFQATT, CDR2 SNEGSKA (reference sequence).

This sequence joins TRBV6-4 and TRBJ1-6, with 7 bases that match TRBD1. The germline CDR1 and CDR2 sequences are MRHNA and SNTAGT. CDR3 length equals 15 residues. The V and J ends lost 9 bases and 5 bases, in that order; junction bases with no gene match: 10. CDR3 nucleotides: TGTGCCAGAGAGGACAGGCGTCAAAATAATTCACCCCTCCACTTT. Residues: CAREDRRQNNSPLHF.

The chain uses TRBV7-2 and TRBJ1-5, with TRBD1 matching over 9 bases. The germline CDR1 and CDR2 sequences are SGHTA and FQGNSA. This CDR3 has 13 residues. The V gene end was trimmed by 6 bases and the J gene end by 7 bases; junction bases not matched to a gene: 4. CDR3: CASSAGQGQPQHF. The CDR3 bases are TGTGCCAGCAGTGCCGGACAGGGGCAGCCCCAGCATTTT.

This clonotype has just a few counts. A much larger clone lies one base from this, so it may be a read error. The CDR3: CATSSGQGLGNEQFF. CDR3 coding DNA: TGTGCCACCAGTTCGGGACAGGGGCTTGGGAATGAGCAGTTCTTC. J is TRBJ2-1 and V is TRBV24-1; 10 nucleotides align to TRBD1. This CDR3 is built from 15 residues. The J segment lost 7 bases and the V segment lost 6 bases, leaving 8 bases of the junction unmatched. The germline V gene has CDR1 KGHDR and CDR2 SFDVKD.